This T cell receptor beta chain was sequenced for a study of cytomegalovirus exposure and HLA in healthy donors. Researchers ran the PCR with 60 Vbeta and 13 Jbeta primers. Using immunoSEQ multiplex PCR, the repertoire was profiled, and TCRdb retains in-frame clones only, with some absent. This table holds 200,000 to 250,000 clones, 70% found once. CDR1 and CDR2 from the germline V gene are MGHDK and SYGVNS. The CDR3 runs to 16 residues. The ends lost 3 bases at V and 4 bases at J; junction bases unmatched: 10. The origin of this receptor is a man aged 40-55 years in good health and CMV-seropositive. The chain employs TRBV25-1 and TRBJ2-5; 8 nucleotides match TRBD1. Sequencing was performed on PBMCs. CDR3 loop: CASSDYTQGAGETQYF. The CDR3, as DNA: TGTGCCAGCAGTGACTATACCCAGGGGGCTGGAGAGACCCAGTACTTC.